A selection of T cell receptor beta chains follows, all from one sample in a study of blood T cell repertoires in COVID-19. The method was immunoSEQ multiplex PCR; TCRdb's version includes in-frame clones alone and lacks a portion of them. The sample includes fewer than 200,000 clones, 80% to 90% seen only once; the top ten take roughly 2%. The source material was peripheral blood. These receptors were taken from a woman older than 75 with acute or convalescent COVID-19. The conserved cysteine and the conserved F or W are not part of the CDR3 here. Size values are once, few and many counts, or a class for expanded clones, and some rows have none.

V gene	J gene	clone size	CDR3 protein
TRBV5-1	TRBJ2-7	-	ASSPNPQGFGGEQY
TRBV3-1/TRBV3-2	TRBJ1-1	-	ASSPQLGAEAF
TRBV18	TRBJ2-7	-	ASSRTRDSTYEQY
TRBV9	TRBJ2-1	-	ASSNSGGVEDEQF
TRBV30	TRBJ1-2	-	AWSVAGLGGYT
TRBV27	TRBJ1-2	many	ASSPGQGFQAIYGYT
TRBV29-1	TRBJ1-2	-	SVVRDYGYT
TRBV7-2	TRBJ2-1	-	ASSLSGSEQF
TRBV6-5	TRBJ1-1	few	ASAGGGYTEAF
TRBV7-9	TRBJ2-7	few	ASSLAALAGVEQY
TRBV4-3	TRBJ1-6	-	ASSQDGGADSPLH
TRBV7-9	TRBJ2-2	-	ASSLPPRLAGNTGELF
TRBV27	TRBJ2-7	-	ASSFNRDRGYEQY
TRBV12-5	TRBJ2-1	-	ASGLEGRSYNEQF
TRBV10-3	TRBJ1-3	-	ATKGGGTEGNTIY
TRBV3-1/TRBV3-2	TRBJ2-7	-	ASSQDRGGGQY
TRBV27	TRBJ2-3	-	ASSSHKTWGEGTDTQY
TRBV18	TRBJ1-4	-	ASSRSTGLPTNEKLF
TRBV12-5	TRBJ1-1	few	ASAKTGKPMTAF
TRBV5-1	TRBJ2-1	-	ASRRERNNEQF
TRBV28	TRBJ1-2	once	ASQPRGNYGYT
TRBV19	TRBJ2-2	-	ASSKADLNTGELF
TRBV5-4	TRBJ1-6	-	ASSLGGGSSYNSPLH
TRBV25-1	TRBJ2-7	few	ASSEGGLAGNYEQY
TRBV18	TRBJ1-6	-	ASSPKETGGIGNSPLH
TRBV9	TRBJ2-5	-	ASSPLTGIQETQY
TRBV12-3/TRBV12-4	TRBJ2-3	once	ASSITDTQY
TRBV7-2	TRBJ2-7	many	ASSFFDRASYEQY
TRBV7-2	TRBJ2-5	-	ASSLGVAGGAETQY